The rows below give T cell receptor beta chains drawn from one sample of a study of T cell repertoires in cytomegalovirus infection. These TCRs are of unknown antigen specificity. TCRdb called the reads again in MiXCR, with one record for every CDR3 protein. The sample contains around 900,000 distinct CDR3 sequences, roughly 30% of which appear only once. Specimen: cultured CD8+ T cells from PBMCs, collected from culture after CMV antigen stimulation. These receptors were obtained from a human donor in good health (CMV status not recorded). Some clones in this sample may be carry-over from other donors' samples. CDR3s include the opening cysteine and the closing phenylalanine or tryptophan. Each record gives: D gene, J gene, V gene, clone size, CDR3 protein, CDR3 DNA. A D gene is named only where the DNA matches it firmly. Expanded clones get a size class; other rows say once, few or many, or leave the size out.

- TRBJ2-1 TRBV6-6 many CASSRPGNEQFF TGTGCCAGCAGTCGACCTGGCAATGAGCAGTTCTTC
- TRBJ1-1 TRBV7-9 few CASSFAREPPEAFF TGTGCCAGCAGCTTCGCCAGGGAACCCCCTGAAGCTTTCTTT
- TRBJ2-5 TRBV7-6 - CASSSWLVGPQETQYF TGTGCCAGCAGCTCCTGGCTAGTGGGCCCTCAAGAGACCCAGTACTTC
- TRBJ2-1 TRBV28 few CASRDQGLYNEQFF TGTGCCAGCAGGGACCAGGGGTTATACAATGAGCAGTTCTTC
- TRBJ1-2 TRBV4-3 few CASSQDRAYGYTF TGCGCCAGCAGCCAAGACAGGGCCTATGGCTACACCTTC
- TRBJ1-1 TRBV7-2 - CASSLGDATEAFF TGTGCCAGCAGCTTAGGGGACGCAACTGAAGCTTTCTTT
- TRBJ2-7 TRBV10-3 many CAISEPGDRAYEQYF TGTGCCATCAGTGAGCCGGGTGACAGAGCCTACGAGCAGTACTTC
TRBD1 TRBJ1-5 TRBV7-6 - CASSLYRTGKSNQPQHF TGTGCCAGCAGCTTATACAGGACAGGGAAGTCCAATCAGCCCCAGCATTTT
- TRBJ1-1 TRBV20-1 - CSARSSETVNTEAFF TGCAGTGCTAGATCCTCCGAGACCGTGAACACTGAAGCTTTCTTT
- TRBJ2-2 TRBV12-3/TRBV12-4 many CASSFLPGLGELFF TGTGCCAGCAGTTTCCTCCCAGGGTTGGGGGAGCTGTTTTTT
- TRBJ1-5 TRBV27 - CASSALPRNQPQHF TGTGCCAGCAGTGCACTTCCCCGCAATCAGCCCCAGCATTTT
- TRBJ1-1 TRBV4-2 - CASSQDSNIWQGGEAFF TGTGCCAGCAGCCAAGACTCGAATATATGGCAGGGCGGTGAAGCTTTCTTT
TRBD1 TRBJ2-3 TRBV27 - CASSALTGGVGSDTQYF TGTGCCAGCAGTGCACTGACAGGGGGCGTAGGATCAGATACGCAGTATTTT
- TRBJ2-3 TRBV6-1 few CASSEEVRPDTQYF TGTGCCAGCAGTGAAGAAGTCAGGCCAGATACGCAGTATTTT
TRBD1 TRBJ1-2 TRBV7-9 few CAIRGQGGYGYTF TGTGCCATCAGAGGACAGGGAGGGTATGGCTACACCTTC
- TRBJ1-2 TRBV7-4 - CVSSGSGDYGYTF TGTGTCAGCAGCGGATCGGGGGACTATGGCTACACCTTC
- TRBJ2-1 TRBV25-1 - CASSEGGAVNEQFF TGTGCCAGCAGTGAAGGGGGAGCTGTCAATGAGCAGTTCTTC
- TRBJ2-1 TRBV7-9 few CASSRERIEQFF TGTGCCAGCAGCCGCGAGCGGATCGAGCAGTTCTTC
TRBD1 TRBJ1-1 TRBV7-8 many CASSLWTGGEEAFF TGTGCCAGCAGCCTTTGGACAGGGGGCGAAGAAGCTTTCTTT
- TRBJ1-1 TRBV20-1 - CSALWGGSNTEAFF TGCAGTGCACTGTGGGGGGGAAGTAACACTGAAGCTTTCTTT
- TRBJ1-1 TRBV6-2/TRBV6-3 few CASSYARGWNTEAFF TGTGCCAGCAGTTACGCGAGGGGATGGAACACTGAAGCTTTCTTT
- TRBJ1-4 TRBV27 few CASSLSSYNEKLFF TGTGCCAGCAGTTTATCCAGCTATAATGAAAAACTGTTTTTT
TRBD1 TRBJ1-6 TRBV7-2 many CASSLEIGTGNSPLHF TGTGCCAGCAGCTTAGAAATCGGGACAGGGAATTCACCCCTCCACTTT
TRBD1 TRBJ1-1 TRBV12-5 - CASGLGGGKDLWTEAFF TGTGCTAGTGGTTTGGGAGGGGGCAAGGATTTATGGACTGAAGCTTTCTTT
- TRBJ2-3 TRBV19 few CASTGAAYTDTQYF TGTGCCAGTACGGGGGCAGCTTACACAGATACGCAGTATTTT
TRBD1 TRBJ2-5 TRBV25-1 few CASSARTGEKSKETQYF TGTGCCAGCAGTGCCCGGACAGGGGAGAAGAGTAAAGAGACCCAGTACTTC
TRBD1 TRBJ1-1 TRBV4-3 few CASSQDLGRQGQGEAFF TGCGCCAGCAGCCAAGATCTCGGGCGACAGGGCCAAGGTGAAGCTTTCTTT
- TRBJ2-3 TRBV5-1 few CASSWEAKNLVRSTDTQYF TGCGCCAGCAGCTGGGAGGCTAAAAACCTTGTACGGTCCACAGATACGCAGTATTTT
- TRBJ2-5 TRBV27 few CASSLTWAPRETQYF TGTGCCAGCAGTTTAACTTGGGCTCCTCGGGAGACCCAGTACTTC
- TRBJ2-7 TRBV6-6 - CASSVPRGKGTYEQYF TGTGCCAGCAGTGTCCCCAGGGGCAAGGGGACCTACGAGCAGTACTTC
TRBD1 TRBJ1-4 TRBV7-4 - CASSLSTGDEKPFF TGTGCCAGCAGCTTATCGACAGGGGATGAAAAACCGTTTTTT
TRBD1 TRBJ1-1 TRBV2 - CASSAEMRDREKRAFF TGTGCCAGCAGCGCCGAGATGAGGGACAGGGAAAAGAGAGCTTTCTTT
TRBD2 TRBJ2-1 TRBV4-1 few CASSQAQRGGSYNEQFF TGCGCCAGCAGCCAAGCCCAGCGGGGGGGCTCCTACAATGAGCAGTTCTTC